These 20 T cell receptor beta chains were sequenced from one sample in a study of cytomegalovirus exposure and HLA in healthy donors. Vbeta (60) and Jbeta (13) primers were used in the PCR. Using immunoSEQ multiplex PCR, the repertoire was profiled, and TCRdb retains in-frame clones only, with some absent. The sample contains roughly 140,000 clones, more than 75% of which appear only once. The sequencing input was PBMCs. The receptors originated from a young woman in good health and CMV-seronegative.

This clone was seen a handful of times. V usage is TRBV27 and J usage is TRBJ2-2; 14 nucleotides agree with TRBD2. From germline, CDR1 is MNHEY and CDR2 SMNVEV (reference sequence). The CDR3 loop spans 16 amino acids. The J segment lost 5 bases and the V segment lost 7 bases, leaving 6 bases of the junction unmatched. The CDR3 loop reads CASTPGLAGVTGELFF. Written as DNA, the CDR3 is TGTGCCAGCACCCCGGGACTAGCGGGAGTTACCGGGGAGCTGTTTTTT.

The chain uses TRBV2 and TRBJ2-1, with D perhaps TRBD2 (6 bases). This CDR3 spans 15 amino acids. V lost 6 bases and J lost 1, with 13 bases in between. CDR1 is SNHLY and CDR2 is FYNNEI in the germline V gene. The CDR3 loop reads CASSPGRQSYNEQFF. In nucleotides, the CDR3 is TGTGCCAGCAGCCCAGGGAGGCAGTCCTACAATGAGCAGTTCTTC. The variable domain in full, with the rest retrieved from reference TRBV2 and TRBJ2-1, is EPEVTQTPSHQVTQMGQEVILRCVPISNHLYFYWYRQILGQKVEFLVSFYNNEISEKSEIFDDQFSVERPDGSNFTLKIRSTKLEDSAMYFCASSPGRQSYNEQFFGPGTRLTVL.

In its sample, this clone was seen a few times. V usage is TRBV4-2 and J usage is TRBJ2-3, with 13 bases lining up with TRBD2. With V trimmed by 6 bases and J by 4 bases, 4 bases remained unmatched. Per the germline V gene, CDR1 is LGHNA and CDR2 is YNFKEQ. The length of the CDR3 is 15 residues. CDR3 residues: CASREGLAGSDTQYF. The CDR3 bases are TGTGCCAGCAGAGAGGGACTAGCGGGGTCAGATACGCAGTATTTT.

This clone has only one observation. This chain links TRBV19 with TRBJ2-3; 10 bases fit TRBD2. The V and J ends lost 9 bases and 4 bases, in that order; junction bases with no gene match: 4. The CDR3 runs 13 residues. Germline V gives CDR1 LNHDA, CDR2 SQIVND (reference sequence). CDR3 nucleotides: TGTGCCAGCGAGAGCGGGGGGGCAGATACGCAGTATTTT. It specifies CASESGGADTQYF.

The chain has TRBV19 and TRBJ1-5; D is unclear. CDR3 length: 14 residues. V was shortened by 5 bases and J by 2 bases, with 10 bases between the two germline ends. CDR1 LNHDA and CDR2 SQIVND come from the germline V gene (reference sequence). The CDR3 sequence: CASSWSVGNQPQHF. For the CDR3, the DNA is TGTGCCAGTAGTTGGTCGGTAGGCAATCAGCCCCAGCATTTT.

There are a few counts of this clone. The chain is built from TRBV5-1 and TRBJ2-2; D is uncertain. CDR3 size: 14 residues. Germline V gene sequence: CDR1 SGHRS, CDR2 YFSETQ. Trimming pared 4 bases from V and 0 bases from J, leaving 7 bases between. CDR3 residues: CASSDNSNTGELFF. The CDR3 region has the DNA TGCGCCAGCAGCGACAATTCGAACACCGGGGAGCTGTTTTTT. Together with reference TRBV5-1 and TRBJ2-2, the CDR3 gives the full variable domain: KAGVTQTPRYLIKTRGQQVTLSCSPISGHRSVSWYQQTPGQGLQFLFEYFSETQRNKGNFPGRFSGRQFSNSRSEMNVSTLELGDSALYLCASSDNSNTGELFFGEGSRLTVL.

The chain has TRBV7-3 and TRBJ1-4; D remains ambiguous. Germline loops: CDR1 SGHTA, CDR2 FQGTGA. This CDR3 region has 14 residues. Deletions cut 4 bases from V and 7 bases from J, with 13 bases between. The CDR3 reads CASSYGRTGEKLFF. In DNA form, the CDR3 reads TGTGCCAGCAGCTACGGTCGAACGGGTGAAAAACTGTTTTTT.

The V and J genes are TRBV5-5 and TRBJ2-3; possibly TRBD2 for D (5 bases). The CDR3 contains 16 residues. Germline assignment: CDR1 SGHKS and CDR2 YYEKEE (reference sequence). Between the trimmed V and J ends, which lost 2 bases and 1 base, there was a span of 14 bases. The CDR3 reads CASSFLAGQGTDTQYF. The CDR3 bases are TGTGCCAGCAGCTTCTTGGCGGGCCAAGGCACAGATACGCAGTATTTT.

This chain joins TRBV18 and TRBJ2-7; the D is unclear. Germline values: CDR1 KGHSH, CDR2 LQKENI. The CDR3 is 15 amino acids. V was pared by 3 bases and J by 3 bases, with 15 bases between. In nucleotides, the CDR3 is TGTGCCAGCTCACCTTTTGACGGTCTAGGCTACGAGCAGTACTTC. Translating gives CASSPFDGLGYEQYF.

This chain connects TRBV6-6 to TRBJ2-3, with D possibly matching TRBD1 (6 bases). Germline values: CDR1 MNHNY, CDR2 SVGAGI (reference sequence). The CDR3 runs 13 residues. The V end lost 2 bases, the J end lost 10 bases, and 13 bases lay between the germline ends. CDR3 in amino acids: CASSYRRTEAQYF. CDR3 coding DNA: TGTGCCAGCAGTTACCGACGGACAGAGGCGCAGTATTTT.

The genes are TRBV4-2 and TRBJ2-5; 7 bases match TRBD1. With the DNA end fitting TRBJ2-7 better, the J assignment may be wrong. CDR3 length: 16 amino acids. Germline loops: CDR1 LGHNA, CDR2 YNFKEQ. CDR3 in amino acids: CASSQDGVTGLGEQYF. The CDR3 bases are TGTGCCAGCAGCCAAGATGGGGTGACAGGGCTAGGCGAGCAGTACTTC.

CDR3 in amino acids: CASSYSSLGDEQFF. The CDR3 coding sequence is TGTGCCAGCAGTTACTCGAGTTTAGGGGATGAGCAGTTCTTC. The V call is TRBV6-5, the J call TRBJ2-1; weak D call: TRBD1 (5 bases). The V end was cut by 0 bases, the J end by 8 bases, with 11 bases between. Germline V gene data show CDR1 as MNHEY and CDR2 as SVGAGI. This CDR3 contains 14 residues.

The genes are TRBV29-1 and TRBJ2-5; 8 bases agree with TRBD2. Germline CDR1 is SQVTM and CDR2 is ANQGSEA. V trimming: 7 bases; J trimming: 3 bases; junction bases outside the gene matches: 4. This CDR3 contains 12 residues. The CDR3 DNA follows: TGCAGCGGGACGGGGGGGAAAGAGACCCAGTACTTC. Protein product: CSGTGGKETQYF.

The V and J genes are TRBV4-1 and TRBJ2-5, with 7 positions matching TRBD1. Per the germline V gene, CDR1 is MGHRA and CDR2 is YSYEKL. V was clipped by 0 bases and J by 7 bases; unmatched bases: 5. The CDR3 runs to 14 residues. In DNA form, the CDR3 reads TGCGCCAGCAGCCAAGAAGGGACAGTTGGGACCCAGTACTTC. Residues: CASSQEGTVGTQYF.

V usage is TRBV12-5 and J usage is TRBJ1-2; 9 bases line up with TRBD1. This CDR3 comprises 17 residues. V was pared by 0 bases and J by 4 bases, with 9 bases of the junction left unmatched. Germline CDR1 reads LGHNT; CDR2 reads FRNRAP. The CDR3 reads CASGLVLGTGFSYGYTF. In DNA form, the CDR3 reads TGTGCTAGTGGTTTGGTATTAGGGACAGGGTTCAGCTATGGCTACACCTTC.

This chain connects TRBV18 to TRBJ2-2, with 9 bases matching TRBD1. CDR3 length: 16 residues. Per germline, CDR1 KGHSH and CDR2 LQKENI. Trimming removed 6 bases from V and 4 bases from J; junction bases left unmatched: 9. The CDR3 bases are TGTGCCAGCTCGTTGTTACAGGGGGCGCGCACCGGGGAGCTGTTTTTT. Protein sequence: CASSLLQGARTGELFF.

The chain joins TRBV4-3 to TRBJ2-1; TRBD2 matches 11 bases. The V gene end was trimmed by 1 base and the J gene end by 4 bases; junction bases not matched to a gene: 9. The length of the CDR3 is 18 residues. Germline V lookup: CDR1 LGHNA, CDR2 YSLEER. CDR3 amino acids: CASSQGLAGSAEYNEQFF. CDR3 nucleotides: TGCGCCAGCAGCCAAGGACTAGCGGGGAGTGCGGAATACAATGAGCAGTTCTTC.

V and J are TRBV7-3 and TRBJ2-3, with D perhaps TRBD1 (6 bases). The CDR3 runs 15 residues. CDR1 and CDR2 from the germline V gene are SGHTA and FQGTGA. Trimming left V 5 bases short and J 0 bases short, with 12 bases between. CDR3 loop: CASSVQGTSTDTQYF. The CDR3 coding sequence is TGTGCCAGCAGCGTACAGGGAACTAGCACAGATACGCAGTATTTT.

CDR3 amino acids: CASSHRRGANYGYTF. Written as DNA, the CDR3 is TGCGCCAGCAGCCATCGCCGGGGGGCAAATTATGGCTACACCTTC. The chain employs TRBV4-1 and TRBJ1-2; D possibly corresponds to TRBD1 (6 bases). Trimming stripped 3 bases from V and 5 bases from J, with 16 bases between. CDR3 size: 15 residues. CDR1 is MGHRA, CDR2 YSYEKL, per germline.

CDR3 coding DNA: TGCGCCAGCAAGGTAAACAGGCGGCTCTCCTACAATGAGCAGTTCTTC. Protein product: CASKVNRRLSYNEQFF. J is TRBJ2-1 and V is TRBV5-1, with D perhaps matching TRBD1 (5 bases). Germline CDR1 SGHRS, CDR2 YFSETQ. Trimming cost V 6 bases and J 0 bases, with 16 bases left between them. This CDR3 comprises 16 residues.